The clone carrying this TCR beta chain was detected a few times. Antigen unknown. This entry comes from a study of T cell repertoires in cytomegalovirus infection. Study-level information: Well-studied HLA-B-restricted CMV epitopes were used in the study alongside recently identified HLA-C-restricted ones.

V was pared by 1 base and J by 3 bases, with 9 bases between. The CDR3 is 14 residues long. Looked up from germline, CDR1 is SGHVS and CDR2 is FQNEAQ. TCRdb re-analysed the reads in MiXCR, keeping a single row per CDR3 protein. This sample has tens of thousands of distinct CDR3 sequences; roughly a fifth occur once, and the top ten carry around 72%. Study-wide results and limits: The study found HLA-C-restricted CMV-specific TCR beta clonotypes dominating the ex vivo response.

This clonotype originated in a human donor in good health (CMV status not recorded). Some clones in this sample may be carry-over from other donors' samples. Sequenced here: CD8+ T cells from cultured PBMCs, sampled from culture after CMV antigen stimulation. The rearrangement joins TRBV7-8 to TRBJ2-5; no definite D call. CDR3: CASSLVPKKETQYF. CDR3 DNA: TGTGCCAGCAGCTTAGTCCCCAAGAAAGAGACCCAGTACTTC. The full variable domain, in which reference TRBV7-8 and TRBJ2-5 provide the parts outside the CDR3, is GAGVSQSPRYKVAKRGQDVALRCDPISGHVSLFWYQQALGQGPEFLTYFQNEAQLDKSGLPSDRFFAERPEGSVSTLKIQRTQQEDSAVYLCASSLVPKKETQYFGPGTRLLVL.